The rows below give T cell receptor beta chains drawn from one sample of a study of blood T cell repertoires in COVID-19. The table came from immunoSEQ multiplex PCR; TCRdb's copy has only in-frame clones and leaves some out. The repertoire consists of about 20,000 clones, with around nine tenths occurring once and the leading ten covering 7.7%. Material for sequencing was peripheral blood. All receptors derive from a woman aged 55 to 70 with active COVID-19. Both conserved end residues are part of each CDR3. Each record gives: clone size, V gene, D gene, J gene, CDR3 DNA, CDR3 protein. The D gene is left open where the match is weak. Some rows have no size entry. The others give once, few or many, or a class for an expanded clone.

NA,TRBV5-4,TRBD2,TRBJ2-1,TGTGCCAGCAGCTTGGGCGGGGGGGCCGGCAATGAGCAGTTCTTC,CASSLGGGAGNEQFF
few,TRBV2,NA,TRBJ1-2,TGTGCCAGCAGTGGAGGCCATTATGGCTACACCTTC,CASSGGHYGYTF
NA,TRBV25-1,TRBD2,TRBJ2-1,TGTGCCAGCAGTGAACGCGGGCGGGGGGCCTACAATGAGCAGTTCTTC,CASSERGRGAYNEQFF
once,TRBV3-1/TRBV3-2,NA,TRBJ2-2,TGTGCCAGCAGCCTTCCGTCCGGTGGCGGGGAGCTGTTTTTT,CASSLPSGGGELFF
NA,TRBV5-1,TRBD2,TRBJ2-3,TGCGCCAGCAGCTCGGGCCTAGCGGGGGGGCCGATAGGCGATACGCAGTATTTT,CASSSGLAGGPIGDTQYF
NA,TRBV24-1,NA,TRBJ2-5,TGTGCCACCAGTGACCCGGGGCAAGAGACCCAGTACTTC,CATSDPGQETQYF
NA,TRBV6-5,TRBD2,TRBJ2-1,TGTGCCAGCACCTCTAGCGGGGCCGGGAATGAGCAGTTCTTC,CASTSSGAGNEQFF
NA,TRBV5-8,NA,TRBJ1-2,TGTGCCAGCACCCTAGATTCCGGCTTCAACTATGGCTACACCTTC,CASTLDSGFNYGYTF
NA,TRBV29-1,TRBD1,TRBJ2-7,TGCAGCGTGAGGACAGGGTCCTACGAGCAGTACTTC,CSVRTGSYEQYF
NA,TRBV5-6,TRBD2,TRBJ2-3,TGTGCCAGCAGCCTCCAGAGCGGGGGGGGCACAGGGACGCAGTATTTT,CASSLQSGGGTGTQYF
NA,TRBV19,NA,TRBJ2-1,TGTGCCAGTAGTCCCCAGACAGTAGGCTACAATGAGCAGTTCTTC,CASSPQTVGYNEQFF
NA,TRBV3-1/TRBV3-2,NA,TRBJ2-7,TGTGCCAGCAGCCACCAGGGTCGCGAGCAGTACTTC,CASSHQGREQYF
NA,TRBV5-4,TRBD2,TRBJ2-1,TGTGCCAGCAGCTTGGGTGGACTAGCGGGGTCTTCCTACAATGAGCAGTTCTTC,CASSLGGLAGSSYNEQFF
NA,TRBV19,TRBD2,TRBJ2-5,TGTGCCAGTAGTATAGGAGGGACTATACAAGAGACCCAGTACTTC,CASSIGGTIQETQYF
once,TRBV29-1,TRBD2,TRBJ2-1,TGCACCACTAGCGGGGGGCAACTTTCCTACAATGAGCAGTTCTTC,CTTSGGQLSYNEQFF
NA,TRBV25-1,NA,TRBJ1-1,TGTGCCAGCAGTTTCACTGAGAACACTGAAGCTTTCTTT,CASSFTENTEAFF
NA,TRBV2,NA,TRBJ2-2,TGTGCCAGGGGGACAGCCAGGGGGGCGAACACCGGGGAGCTGTTTTTT,CARGTARGANTGELFF
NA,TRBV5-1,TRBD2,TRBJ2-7,TGCGCCAGCAGGCCCGGGACTAGCGGGGTTTACGAGCAGTACTTC,CASRPGTSGVYEQYF
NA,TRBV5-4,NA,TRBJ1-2,TGTGCCAGCACCCTGGACGGGGCTAACTATGGCTACACCTTC,CASTLDGANYGYTF
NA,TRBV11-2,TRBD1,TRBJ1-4,TGTGCCAGCAGCTCTCGGACAGGACCCTACGCGGAACTGTTTTTT,CASSSRTGPYAELFF
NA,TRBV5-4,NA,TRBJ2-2,TGTGCCAGCAGTTCGGACACCGGGGAGCTGTTTTTT,CASSSDTGELFF
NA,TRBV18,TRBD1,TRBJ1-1,TGTGCCAGCTCAGCATCCCCGGGACAGGGGGCACAAGCTTTCTTT,CASSASPGQGAQAFF
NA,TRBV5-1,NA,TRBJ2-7,TGCGCCAGCAGCTTGGCCCCGGACAGCTCCTACGAGCAGTACTTC,CASSLAPDSSYEQYF
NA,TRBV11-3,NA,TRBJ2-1,TGTGCCAGCAGCTTAGCCAGCTCCTACAATGAGCAGTTCTTC,CASSLASSYNEQFF
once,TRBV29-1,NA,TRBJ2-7,TGCAGCGTTGCTCCAGACAGAGCCGAGCAGTACTTC,CSVAPDRAEQYF
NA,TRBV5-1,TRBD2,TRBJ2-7,TGCGCCAGCAGCTTGGGTGGCGGGGGGTCGGGCGAGCAGTACTTC,CASSLGGGGSGEQYF
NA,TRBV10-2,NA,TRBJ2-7,TGCGCAGATCGCCAGCGGCTCCACTCCTACGAGCAGTACTTC,CADRQRLHSYEQYF
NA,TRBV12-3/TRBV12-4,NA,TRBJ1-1,TGTGCCAGCAGTTACGACTTGAACACTGAAGCTTTCTTT,CASSYDLNTEAFF
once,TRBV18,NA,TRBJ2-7,TGTGCCAGCTCTTCCGGGGTGCCCCCCTACGAGCAGTACTTC,CASSSGVPPYEQYF
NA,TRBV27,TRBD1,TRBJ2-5,TGTGCCAGCAGTTCCCTAGGACAGGGCTGGGAGACCCAGTACTTC,CASSSLGQGWETQYF
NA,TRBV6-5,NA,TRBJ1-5,TGTGCCAGCAGGGCCGCCGGGGATGCAAATCAGCCCCAGCATTTT,CASRAAGDANQPQHF
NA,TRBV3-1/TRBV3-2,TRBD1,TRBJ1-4,TGTGCCAGCAGCGAGGCCGGGACAGGGAATGAAAAACTGTTTTTT,CASSEAGTGNEKLFF
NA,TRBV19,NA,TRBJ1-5,TGTGCCAGTAGTAGGAACAGGGATAGCAATCAGCCCCAGCATTTT,CASSRNRDSNQPQHF
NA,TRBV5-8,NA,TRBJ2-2,TGTGCCAGCAGTAAACCACTACAGGGCGGTTGGACCGGGGAGCTGTTTTTT,CASSKPLQGGWTGELFF
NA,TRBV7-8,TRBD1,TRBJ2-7,TGTGCCAGCAGCCAACTGACAGGGGAATTGGGGGAGCAGTACTTC,CASSQLTGELGEQYF
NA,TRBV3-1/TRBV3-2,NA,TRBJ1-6,TGTGCCAGCAGCCAAGCGGCGGGGAGCTCCTATAATTCACCCCTCCACTTT,CASSQAAGSSYNSPLHF
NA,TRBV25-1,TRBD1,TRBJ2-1,TGTGCCAGCAGTGTTGACAGGGGGTCAGCTGGTGAGCAGTTCTTC,CASSVDRGSAGEQFF
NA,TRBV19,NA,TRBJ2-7,TGTGCCAGTAGTTCCAAGTTGAGAGAGCAGTACTTC,CASSSKLREQYF
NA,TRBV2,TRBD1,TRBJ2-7,TGTGCCAGCAGTGAAGCGCTTCCAGGGGGCGCCCGGGCCGAGCAGTACTTC,CASSEALPGGARAEQYF
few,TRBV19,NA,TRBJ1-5,TGTGCCAGTAGTATAGGTTTTTCAGGGGGCAATCAGCCCCAGCATTTT,CASSIGFSGGNQPQHF
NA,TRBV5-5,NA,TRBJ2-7,TGTGCCAGCAGCTTGACGGCAGGGGGGACCTACGAGCAGTACTTC,CASSLTAGGTYEQYF
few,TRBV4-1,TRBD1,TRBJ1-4,TGCGCCAGCAGCCAGGACAGGGACGGGGTAGAAAAACTGTTTTTT,CASSQDRDGVEKLFF
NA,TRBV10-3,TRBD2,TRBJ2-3,TGTGCCATCAGTGACCGACTAGCGGGGGGCGAGGACAGCACAGATACGCAGTATTTT,CAISDRLAGGEDSTDTQYF
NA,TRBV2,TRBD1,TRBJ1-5,TGTGCCAGCAGACTTCCAGGGGGTCCGAGCAATCAGCCCCAGCATTTT,CASRLPGGPSNQPQHF
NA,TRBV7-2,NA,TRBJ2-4,TGTGCCAGCAGCTCCCGGGGTAACACCAACATTCAGTACTTC,CASSSRGNTNIQYF
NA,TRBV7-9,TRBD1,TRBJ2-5,TGTGCCAGCAGCTTAAGCCCCTCCGGGACAGGGAACCAAGAGACCCAGTACTTC,CASSLSPSGTGNQETQYF
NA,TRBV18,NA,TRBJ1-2,TGTGCCAGCTCACCGCGGGTTGAGTCGAGAAACTATGGCTACACCTTC,CASSPRVESRNYGYTF
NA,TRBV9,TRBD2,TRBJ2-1,TGTGCCAGCAGCGTAGTGACTAGCGGGGGGGGTGAGCAGTTCTTC,CASSVVTSGGGEQFF